The T cell receptor beta chain described here comes from a study of blood T cell repertoires in COVID-19. Allocation to cohorts depended on clinical history reported by the participants. TCRdb keeps only in-frame clones here, not all; method: immunoSEQ multiplex PCR. Of about 280,000 clones listed, 85% are singletons. CDR1 and CDR2 from the germline V gene are LGHNT and FRNRAP. This CDR3 has 13 amino acids. The V end lost 4 bases, the J end lost 9 bases, and 13 bases lay between the germline ends. This receptor was obtained from a woman between 45 and 60 years old who had recovered from COVID-19. Sequencing was performed on PBMCs or T cells enriched from blood (not recorded which). The V and J genes are TRBV12-5 and TRBJ2-1; D is perhaps TRBD1 (5 bases). CDR3 nucleotide sequence: TGTGCTAGTGGTTCCTATGTAGGGGCTGAGCAGTTCTTC. Translating gives CASGSYVGAEQFF.